These T cell receptor beta chains were read from a single sample in a study of cytomegalovirus exposure and HLA in healthy donors. The repertoire was sequenced with immunoSEQ multiplex PCR; TCRdb's copy has only in-frame clones and lacks some. The repertoire holds 150,000 to 200,000 clones, with 84% as singletons. The source material was PBMCs. Receptors originate from a man aged 30 to 39 in good health and CMV-seropositive. The CDR3 runs from the conserved cysteine through the conserved F or W. The D gene is left open where the match is weak. Where a row states a size, it is once, few, many or the class of an expanded clone; other rows omit it.

V gene	J gene	D gene	clone size	CDR3 DNA	CDR3 protein
TRBV6-5	TRBJ2-7	TRBD1	-	TGTGCCAGCAGTTGGACAGGCAAGCCGAACGAGCAGTACTTC	CASSWTGKPNEQYF
TRBV6-1	TRBJ1-4	TRBD1	-	TGTGCCAGCAGTGAACCAGGGGGCTACGGGGACGAAAAACTGTTTTTT	CASSEPGGYGDEKLFF
TRBV2	TRBJ1-6	-	-	TGTGCCAGCCTGGTACAGAGAGATTCACCCCTCCACTTT	CASLVQRDSPLHF
TRBV23-1	TRBJ1-5	TRBD1	-	TGCGCCAGCAGTCAAGACAGGGCTTCTAGCAATCAGCCCCAGCATTTT	CASSQDRASSNQPQHF
TRBV6-5	TRBJ2-7	-	-	TGTGCCAGCAGCCAAAACTACGAGCAGTACTTC	CASSQNYEQYF
TRBV5-6	TRBJ2-1	TRBD1	-	TGTGCCAGCAGCCTCACAGGGGACCGTTCCTACAATGAGCAGTTCTTC	CASSLTGDRSYNEQFF
TRBV28	TRBJ1-6	TRBD1	-	TGTGCCAGCAGTTCAGACAGGGTAGGCTCCTATAATTCACCCCTCCACTTT	CASSSDRVGSYNSPLHF
TRBV9	TRBJ1-5	-	-	TGTGCCAGCAGCAAGGGCCTCGAGGGGGATCAGCCCCAGCATTTT	CASSKGLEGDQPQHF
TRBV28	TRBJ1-5	-	-	TGTGCCAGCAGTTTTCACTCTGACAGTTATCTTTATAGCAATCAGCCCCAGCATTTT	CASSFHSDSYLYSNQPQHF
TRBV7-2	TRBJ2-4	TRBD2	-	TGTGCCAGCAGCACCCGGGGAGCGGGGGAGAACATTCAGTACTTC	CASSTRGAGENIQYF
TRBV9	TRBJ1-2	-	-	TGTGCCAGCAGCGTGGCATCCGGACTTAACTATGGCTACACCTTC	CASSVASGLNYGYTF
TRBV30	TRBJ1-5	-	-	TGTGCCTGGAGACCCCCGGGGGACGGCGATCAGCCCCAGCATTTT	CAWRPPGDGDQPQHF
TRBV7-2	TRBJ2-1	TRBD2	few	TGTGCCAGCAGACGAACTAGCGGGAGTTACAATGAGCAGTTCTTC	CASRRTSGSYNEQFF
TRBV2	TRBJ1-2	TRBD1	-	TGTGCCAGCAGTGAAGCGCTGGACAGGGGAGGCTACACCTTC	CASSEALDRGGYTF
TRBV19	TRBJ1-1	-	few	TGTGCCAGTAGCCCGGACTGGTCGAACACTGAAGCTTTCTTT	CASSPDWSNTEAFF
TRBV5-4	TRBJ1-6	-	few	TGTGCCAGCAGCCAAACTAACGACTCACCCCTCCACTTT	CASSQTNDSPLHF
TRBV30	TRBJ1-3	TRBD1	-	TGTGCCTGGACCCAAGACAGGGGGCGAAACACCATATATTTT	CAWTQDRGRNTIYF
TRBV29-1	TRBJ1-4	TRBD1	-	TGCAGCGCCAGCTCGCAGGGGGCGAATGAAAAACTGTTTTTT	CSASSQGANEKLFF
TRBV13	TRBJ2-1	-	-	TGTGCCAGCAGCTCCGCCGGGACTCTGGAGTTCTTC	CASSSAGTLEFF